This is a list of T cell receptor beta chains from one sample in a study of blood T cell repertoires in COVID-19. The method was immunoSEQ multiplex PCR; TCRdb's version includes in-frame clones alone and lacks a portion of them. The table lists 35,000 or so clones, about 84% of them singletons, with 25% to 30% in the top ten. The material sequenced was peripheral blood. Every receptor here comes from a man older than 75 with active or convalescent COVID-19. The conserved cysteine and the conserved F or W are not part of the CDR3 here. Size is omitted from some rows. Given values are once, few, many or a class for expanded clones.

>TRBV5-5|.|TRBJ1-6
ASSWADSRYNSPLH
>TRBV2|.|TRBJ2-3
ASSGRTGGRDTQY
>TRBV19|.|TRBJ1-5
ASNPGVRGQPQH
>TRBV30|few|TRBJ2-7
AWSEPGLGTYEQY
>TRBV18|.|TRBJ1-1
ASSREGVSTNTEAF
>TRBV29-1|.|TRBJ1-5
SVGGQYSNQPQH
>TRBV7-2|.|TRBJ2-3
ASNGLAGRTSTDTQY
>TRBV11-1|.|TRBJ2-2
ASSLGDRSTGELF
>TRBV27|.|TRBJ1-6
ASSLGAPIYNSPLH
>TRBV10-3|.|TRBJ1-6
AISESLRQGDSPLH
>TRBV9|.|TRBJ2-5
ASSVGTGGGETQY
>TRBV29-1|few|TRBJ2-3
SAGGTSTDTQY
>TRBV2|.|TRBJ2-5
ASSELGRVETQY
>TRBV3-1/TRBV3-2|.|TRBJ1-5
ASSQDLGQPQH
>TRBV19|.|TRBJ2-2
ATQELMNTGELF
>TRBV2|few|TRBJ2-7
ASTLGAEQY
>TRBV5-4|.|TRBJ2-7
ASSFTAHPSPREQY
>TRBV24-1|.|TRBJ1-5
ATSDIYSNQPQH
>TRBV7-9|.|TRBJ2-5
ASSPARGNQETQY
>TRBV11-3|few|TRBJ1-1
ASSFGGTGNVQAF
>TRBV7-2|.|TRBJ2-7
ASSLVRRPGYEQY
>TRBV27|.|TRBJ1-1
ASSLTGGTEAF
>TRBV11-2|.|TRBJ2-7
ASSLRGNGRYEQY
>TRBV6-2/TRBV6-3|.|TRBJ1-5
ASSWGQGFGQPQH
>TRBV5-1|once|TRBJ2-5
ASSRGMGETQY
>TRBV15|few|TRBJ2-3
ATSQYGTSGTPDTQY
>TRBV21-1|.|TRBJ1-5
ASSKSVTVSNQPQH
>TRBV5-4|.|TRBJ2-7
ASSLTSGTPYEQY
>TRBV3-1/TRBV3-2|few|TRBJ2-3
ASSAGLVVDTQY
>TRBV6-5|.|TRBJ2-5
ASSYWNSQETQY
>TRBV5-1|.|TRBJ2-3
ASSLGDSSPSTDTQY
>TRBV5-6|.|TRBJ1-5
ASSLSGVNQPQH